This TCR beta chain was identified during a study of blood T cell repertoires in COVID-19. The assay was immunoSEQ multiplex PCR, and TCRdb's table has in-frame clones only and misses some. The data show 55,000 to 75,000 clones, approximately 78% seen once. The material sequenced was peripheral blood. This clonotype originated in a human donor in a cohort sampled during active COVID-19.

The CDR3 DNA reads TGCGCCAGCAGCTTGAGCGGCCGAGAGACCCAGTACTTC. Translating gives CASSLSGRETQYF. The chain couples TRBV5-1 to TRBJ2-5, with D perhaps matching TRBD2 (5 bases). Trimming cost V 1 base and J 4 bases, with 8 bases left between them. Germline V CDR1 and CDR2: SGHRS, YFSETQ. CDR3 length: 13 residues. The entire variable domain, with the rest obtained from reference TRBV5-1 and TRBJ2-5, is as follows: KAGVTQTPRYLIKTRGQQVTLSCSPISGHRSVSWYQQTPGQGLQFLFEYFSETQRNKGNFPGRFSGRQFSNSRSEMNVSTLELGDSALYLCASSLSGRETQYFGPGTRLLVL.